This T cell receptor (beta chain) was recorded in a study of regulatory and conventional T cells in RAG deficiency. Repertoires were generated with immunoSEQ multiplex PCR, while TCRdb's copy carries only in-frame clones and drops some. Here the sample spans around 29,000 clones, 96% being singletons. Blood CD4+ CD25-low CD127-high conventional T cells supplied the genomic DNA template. The CDR3 consists of 16 residues. V was shortened by 2 bases and J by 0 bases, with 11 bases between the two germline ends. CDR1 and CDR2 from the germline V gene are KGHSH and LQKENI. The sample also formed part of further work on regulatory T cells. That study adds: Amplification used 52 TRBV primers and 13 TRBJ primers.

Sequencing was done on a sample of CD25- CD4+ T cells sorted from blood. This rearrangement joins TRBV18 to TRBJ2-1, with D possibly matching TRBD1 (6 bases). The receptor was isolated from a human donor in good health. DNA of the CDR3: TGTGCCAGCTCACCAAACAGGGATCCCTCCTACAATGAGCAGTTCTTC. It codes for CASSPNRDPSYNEQFF.